Below, 15 T cell receptor beta chains from the same sample are listed, as sequenced in a study of blood T cell repertoires in COVID-19. Sequencing used immunoSEQ multiplex PCR; TCRdb keeps in-frame clones, though not all of them. The sample has 200,000 or so clones, roughly 87% seen once. Sequenced material: peripheral blood. The receptor source for this set is a man aged 40-49 years with active or convalescent COVID-19.

This clone was detected only once. The V gene is TRBV7-9, the J gene TRBJ2-5; tentatively, D is TRBD2 (6 bases). V was cut by 5 bases and J by 5 bases, with 15 bases left in between. Per the germline V gene, CDR1 is SEHNR and CDR2 is FQNEAQ (reference sequence). The CDR3 is 14 residues long. CDR3 residues: CASSGLEEGETQYF. As DNA, the CDR3 is TGTGCCAGCAGCGGCCTGGAGGAGGGGGAGACCCAGTACTTC.

This chain connects TRBV5-1 to TRBJ1-5; 7 bases match TRBD1. The length of the CDR3 is 15 residues. V gave up 5 bases and J gave up 0 bases; unmatched junction bases: 5. Germline assignment: CDR1 SGHRS and CDR2 YFSETQ. The CDR3 region is CASRLTGNSNQPQHF. DNA for the CDR3: TGCGCCAGCAGACTGACAGGGAATAGCAATCAGCCCCAGCATTTT.

The CDR3, as DNA: TGTGCCAGCAGGGCGGGACTAGCGGGAGGAGCAGGGGAGCTGTTTTTT. Amino acid sequence: CASRAGLAGGAGELFF. This rearrangement joins TRBV2 to TRBJ2-2; TRBD2 matches at 15 bases. The CDR3 is made up of 16 amino acids. V was pared by 6 bases and J by 8 bases, with 7 bases of the junction left unmatched. The germline V gene encodes CDR1 SNHLY and CDR2 FYNNEI.

This clone appeared a few times. This chain joins TRBV4-1 and TRBJ1-4; no clear D gene. Trimming cost V 2 bases and J 2 bases, with 9 bases left between them. The CDR3 is 15 residues long. Per germline, CDR1 MGHRA and CDR2 YSYEKL. CDR3 sequence: CASSQTQITNEKLFF. The CDR3 DNA follows: TGCGCCAGCAGCCAAACGCAGATTACTAATGAAAAACTGTTTTTT.

The chain has TRBV14 and TRBJ2-3; D is possibly TRBD2 (5 bases). The germline V gene encodes CDR1 SGHDN and CDR2 FVKESK. Deletions cut 0 bases from V and 5 bases from J, with 9 bases between. There are 14 residues in the CDR3. The CDR3 region has the DNA TGTGCCAGCAGCCAAGATTCGGGGTTAGATACGCAGTATTTT. This translates into CASSQDSGLDTQYF. Drawing the rest from reference TRBV14 and TRBJ2-3, the complete variable domain is EAGVTQFPSHSVIEKGQTVTLRCDPISGHDNLYWYRRVMGKEIKFLLHFVKESKQDESGMPNNRFLAERTGGTYSTLKVQPAELEDSGVYFCASSQDSGLDTQYFGPGTRLTVL.

This clone came up once. V usage is TRBV4-1 and J usage is TRBJ1-6; no clear D gene. This CDR3 contains 19 residues. Per germline, CDR1 MGHRA and CDR2 YSYEKL. Between the trimmed V and J ends, which lost 1 base and 0 bases, there was a span of 16 bases. CDR3 loop: CASSQVMRPGSSYNSPLHF. As DNA, the CDR3 is TGCGCCAGCAGCCAAGTTATGCGGCCCGGGAGCTCCTATAATTCACCCCTCCACTTT.

The chain uses TRBV19 and TRBJ2-3, with a tentative D call TRBD1 (6 bases). CDR3 length: 13 amino acids. Germline loops: CDR1 LNHDA, CDR2 SQIVND (reference sequence). The germline V and J ends were trimmed by 8 bases and 0 bases, with 9 bases remaining between them. DNA for the CDR3: TGTGCCAGTCGGACAGTAAGCACAGATACGCAGTATTTT. Its protein is CASRTVSTDTQYF.

This clone was picked up one time. V usage is TRBV30 and J usage is TRBJ1-4; the D gene is possibly TRBD1 (6 bases). V shed 0 bases and J shed 8 bases, with 10 bases lying between them. CDR1 and CDR2 (germline): GTSNPN, SVGIG (reference sequence). The CDR3 covers 13 residues. The DNA for the CDR3 is TGTGCCTGGAGTGTAGGGGGAAAGGAAAAACTGTTTTTT. Residues: CAWSVGGKEKLFF.

Only a few counts were recorded for this clone. The chain is built from TRBV5-6 and TRBJ1-1; a possible D gene is TRBD1 (5 bases). The V gene lost 0 bases and the J gene lost 1 base, with 7 bases spanning the gap. CDR1 and CDR2 from the germline V gene are SGHDT and YYEEEE. The CDR3 sequence is 14 residues long. The CDR3 bases are TGTGCCAGCAGCTTGGACAGGTGGAACACTGAAGCTTTCTTT. The encoded protein is CASSLDRWNTEAFF.

The V and J genes are TRBV27 and TRBJ1-6; a weak D match, TRBD1 (5 bases). Per germline, CDR1 MNHEY and CDR2 SMNVEV (reference sequence). The germline V and J ends were trimmed by 4 bases and 6 bases, with 10 bases remaining between them. This CDR3 region has 14 residues. CDR3 amino acids: CASSSTGRNSPLHF. The CDR3 nucleotides read TGTGCCAGCAGTTCCACAGGACGTAATTCACCCCTCCACTTT.

This chain uses TRBV27 with TRBJ1-2; 9 positions match TRBD1. Germline CDR1 reads MNHEY; CDR2 reads SMNVEV (reference sequence). CDR3 length equals 13 residues. V shed 6 bases and J 4 bases; nucleotides not matched to a gene: 3. DNA of the CDR3: TGTGCCAGCAGGCGGACAGGGGCCTATGGCTACACCTTC. This sequence encodes CASRRTGAYGYTF.

This rearrangement joins TRBV19 to TRBJ1-4, with 7 bases identical to TRBD1. Looked up from germline, CDR1 is LNHDA and CDR2 is SQIVND (reference sequence). The CDR3 extends over 17 amino acids. J gave up 4 bases and V 7 bases, and 15 bases lay outside the gene matches. DNA for the CDR3: TGTGCCAGTACCAGACATGGGTCCGGGACAGATAATGAAAAACTGTTTTTT. Translated, it gives CASTRHGSGTDNEKLFF.

There are a few counts of this clone. J is TRBJ1-2 and V is TRBV29-1; D gene unclear. From germline, CDR1 is SQVTM and CDR2 ANQGSEA. This CDR3 has 14 amino acids. V shed 6 bases and J shed 3 bases, with 17 bases lying between them. CDR3 in DNA: TGCAGCGTCGCCCGCCCGCGGCGGGACTATGGCTACACCTTC. The encoded protein is CSVARPRRDYGYTF.

This chain connects TRBV7-8 to TRBJ2-3, with D possibly being TRBD2 (6 bases). Germline CDR1 and CDR2: SGHVS and FQNEAQ. The CDR3 runs to 16 residues. V was trimmed by 5 bases and J by 4 bases, leaving 19 bases between them. The CDR3 DNA is TGTGCCAGCAGCACGGGAAGGGCAGGGAGGCCAGATACGCAGTATTTT. Protein sequence: CASSTGRAGRPDTQYF.

Concerning this clone: Additional DNA sequences in this sample encode the identical CDR3. The chain has TRBV5-1 and TRBJ1-1; 11 bases line up with TRBD1. There are 14 residues in the CDR3. Per germline, CDR1 SGHRS and CDR2 YFSETQ. Trimming removed 6 bases from V and 3 bases from J; junction bases left unmatched: 4. The DNA of the CDR3 is TGCGCCAGCATGGACAGGGGGCGATACACTGAAGCTTTCTTT. This encodes CASMDRGRYTEAFF.